This TCR beta chain was retrieved from a study of blood T cell repertoires in COVID-19. Study-wide background: COVID-19 samples from acute and convalescent phases originated in the United States, Italy and Spain. T cells, B-cell-depleted T cells, or PBMCs supplied cDNA or gDNA.

Study processing details: The assay estimated nucleated cells by amplifying reference gene primers. Assay used: immunoSEQ multiplex PCR; TCRdb lists only in-frame clones, some missing. V and J calls and clone size are given by that table; D and trimming were obtained from the DNA. The sample contains under 300,000 clones, over 75% of which appear only once. This CDR3 spans 14 amino acids. Per the germline V gene, CDR1 is MNHEY and CDR2 is SMNVEV (reference sequence). Between the trimmed V and J ends, which lost 8 bases and 3 bases, there was a span of 14 bases. This sequence joins TRBV27 and TRBJ2-1, with a tentative D call TRBD1 (6 bases). The sample consisted of peripheral blood. The clonotype originates from a man under 40 who had recovered from COVID-19. Here the CDR3 reads CASGSGEIYNEQFF. In nucleotides, the CDR3 is TGTGCCAGCGGGTCAGGGGAAATCTACAATGAGCAGTTCTTC.